The 10 T cell receptor beta chains below were found in one sample sequenced in a study of spatial heterogeneity in lung cancer. As to time point: sample taken at primary tumor resection. From tumor, nontumor lung or frozen PBMC, whole RNA was taken unsorted for sequencing. From the 5' RACE reads, TCRdb called clonotypes with MiXCR, one entry per CDR3 protein. The repertoire includes 13,000 to 15,000 distinct CDR3 sequences, roughly a tenth of them detected once, and 30% to 35% sits in the top ten. Specimen: PBMCs, collected at surgery. Receptor source: a female donor with early-stage non-small cell lung cancer.

The chain carries TRBV5-1 and TRBJ2-3; no definite D call. The V gene lost 1 base and the J gene lost 6 bases, with 9 bases spanning the gap. Germline V lookup: CDR1 SGHRS, CDR2 YFSETQ. This CDR3 is built from 13 residues. The DNA for the CDR3 is TGCGCCAGCAGCTTGTCTTTTGGGGATACGCAGTATTTT. The encoded protein is CASSLSFGDTQYF.

This clonotype was counted at least ten times. The chain links TRBV6-5 to TRBJ1-2; no reliable D call. In germline, CDR1 is MNHEY, CDR2 SVGAGI. The CDR3 contains 14 residues. V was trimmed by 6 bases and J by 2 bases, leaving 13 bases between them. The CDR3 DNA reads TGTGCCAGCAGCCGCGCCAACTACAACTATGGCTACACCTTC. This codes for CASSRANYNYGYTF.

The chain carries TRBV28 and TRBJ2-3; D not resolved. Trimming cost V 4 bases and J 3 bases, with 8 bases left between them. Germline loops: CDR1 MDHEN, CDR2 SYDVKM. The CDR3 is made up of 13 amino acids. CDR3: CASSSAITDTQYF. CDR3 DNA sequence: TGTGCCAGCAGTTCAGCCATAACAGATACGCAGTATTTT.

By sample fraction, this clonotype is medium-sized. This rearrangement joins TRBV6-1 to TRBJ2-5; 9 bases map to TRBD1. Germline V CDR1 and CDR2: MNHNS, SASEGT. CDR3 length: 15 amino acids. With V trimmed by 4 bases and J by 2 bases, 5 bases remained unmatched. CDR3 sequence (DNA): TGTGCCAGCAGTGGCGGGACAGGGAGGCAAGAGACCCAGTACTTC. Residues: CASSGGTGRQETQYF.

This clonotype was counted many times. The chain recombines TRBV7-9 with TRBJ2-4, with D maybe TRBD2 (6 bases). This CDR3 region has 17 residues. Trimming took off 2 bases at V and 1 base at J, with 15 bases between the two ends. From germline, CDR1 is SEHNR and CDR2 FQNEAQ (reference sequence). CDR3 protein: CASSLSRGRDAKNIQYF. In DNA, the CDR3 is TGTGCCAGCAGCTTATCTCGGGGGAGAGATGCCAAAAACATTCAGTACTTC.

In this sample, this clonotype turned up a few times. The CDR3 DNA is TGTGCCAGCAGTGTCAGGGGGAGTTGGAACACTGAAGCTTTCTTT. Its translation is CASSVRGSWNTEAFF. The genes are TRBV6-1 and TRBJ1-1; 7 nucleotides line up with TRBD1. V shed 4 bases and J 1 base; nucleotides not matched to a gene: 6. The CDR3 totals 15 residues. Germline CDR1 is MNHNS and CDR2 is SASEGT.

The table lists this clonotype with many counts. The V call is TRBV27, the J call TRBJ2-2, with D possibly TRBD2 on 6 matching bases. CDR1 MNHEY and CDR2 SMNVEV come from the germline V gene (reference sequence). CDR3 length equals 17 residues. Trimming left V 5 bases short and J 0 bases short, with 16 bases between. CDR3 amino acids: CASSTLPGLTNTGELFF. DNA for the CDR3: TGTGCCAGCAGTACCCTCCCGGGACTCACGAACACCGGGGAGCTGTTTTTT.

For the CDR3, the DNA is TGTGCCAGCAGTGGGACAGGGGGCGCAGATACGCAGTATTTT. This encodes CASSGTGGADTQYF. The V gene is TRBV12-3 or TRBV12-4, the J gene TRBJ2-3, with 12 bases fitting TRBD1. The CDR3 runs to 14 residues. Trimming at V came to 5 bases and at J to 4 bases, leaving 1 base not matched to a gene.

This clonotype was recorded at least ten times. V and J are TRBV5-1 and TRBJ1-1, with a tentative D call TRBD1 (6 bases). Germline CDR1 reads SGHRS; CDR2 reads YFSETQ. V dropped 0 bases and J dropped 5 bases, with 20 bases sitting between them. CDR3 length: 17 amino acids. In nucleotides, the CDR3 is TGCGCCAGCAGCTTGGATGGAAACAGGGTAGCGTGGACTGAAGCTTTCTTT. It is translated as CASSLDGNRVAWTEAFF. Filled out from reference TRBV5-1 and TRBJ1-1, the complete variable domain reads KAGVTQTPRYLIKTRGQQVTLSCSPISGHRSVSWYQQTPGQGLQFLFEYFSETQRNKGNFPGRFSGRQFSNSRSEMNVSTLELGDSALYLCASSLDGNRVAWTEAFFGQGTRLTVV.

This clonotype was recorded many times. The rearrangement links TRBV7-8 to TRBJ2-1, with TRBD2 identical over 13 bases. Per the germline V gene, CDR1 is SGHVS and CDR2 is FQNEAQ. The CDR3 runs 16 residues. Losses at the gene ends were 5 bases for V and 10 bases for J; bases not matched to a gene: 11. For the CDR3, the DNA is TGTGCCAGCAGCCCCCGGACTAGCGGGGGTGCCGTGGAGCAGTTCTTC. This sequence encodes CASSPRTSGGAVEQFF.